The rows below give T cell receptor beta chains drawn from one sample of a study of spatial heterogeneity in lung cancer. TCRdb itself ran the 5' RACE reads through MiXCR, one entry per CDR3 protein. The sample lists about 20,000 distinct CDR3 sequences, 7.5% occurring once. The sequencing here drew on lung tumor tissue, taken at surgery. These receptors all come from a male donor with early-stage non-small cell lung cancer. Both conserved end residues are part of each CDR3. Each record gives: clone size, V gene, J gene, D gene, CDR3 DNA, CDR3 protein. D genes are given only for firm matches. Only some rows state a clone size, as once, few, many or a class for expanded clones.

>few|TRBV2|TRBJ2-3|TRBD2
TGTGCCAGCGCGACTAGCGGCGGCCGGGGTGGGCAGTATTTT
CASATSGGRGGQYF
>many|TRBV7-9|TRBJ2-4|NA
TGTGCCAGCAGCTTAGGCCCAGGGCATGGCAAAAACATTCAGTACTTC
CASSLGPGHGKNIQYF
>NA|TRBV6-2/TRBV6-3|TRBJ2-1|TRBD2
TGTGCCAGCAGGAGCGTGCGGCGGGGGGCCCGAGACAATGAGCAGTTCTTC
CASRSVRRGARDNEQFF
>NA|TRBV6-6|TRBJ1-1|TRBD1
TGTGCCAGCAGTTCTACGAACCGACAGGGGGCAATTGAAGCTTTCTTT
CASSSTNRQGAIEAFF
>many|TRBV28|TRBJ1-5|TRBD1
TGTGCCAGCAGTATTGGAGGCCGGGACAGGGGGCGATTTCGGGTCAATCAGCCCCAGCATTTT
CASSIGGRDRGRFRVNQPQHF
>few|TRBV5-4|TRBJ2-3|TRBD1
TGTGCCAGCAGCCCGACAGGGGTGACAGATACGCAGTATTTT
CASSPTGVTDTQYF
>NA|TRBV30|TRBJ2-7|TRBD1
TGTGCCACCTCCTCCCGGGACAGGTTCTCCTACGAGCAGTACTTC
CATSSRDRFSYEQYF
>many|TRBV19|TRBJ1-4|TRBD1
TGTGCCAGGAGTCGGACAGGGGGTAATGAAAAACTGTTTTTT
CARSRTGGNEKLFF
>many|TRBV3-1|TRBJ1-2|NA
TGTGCCAGCGCTAGTACAGCTGGAGGTAACTATGGCTACACCTTC
CASASTAGGNYGYTF
>few|TRBV5-1|TRBJ1-1|NA
TGCGCCAGCAGCCCCGGCACTAGGAACACTGAAGCTTTCTTT
CASSPGTRNTEAFF
>NA|TRBV5-5|TRBJ2-7|TRBD1
TGTGCCAGCAGCCTGGACAGGGCCTCCTACGAGCAGTACTTC
CASSLDRASYEQYF
>many|TRBV27|TRBJ2-2|NA
TGTGCCAGCAGTCGGGCGCGGGGCGGCACCGGGGAGCTGTTTTTT
CASSRARGGTGELFF
>NA|TRBV6-2/TRBV6-3|TRBJ2-7|TRBD2
TGTGCCAGCAGTTCCTCTTGGACTAGAGAGGGCGAGCAGTACTTC
CASSSSWTREGEQYF
>few|TRBV7-3|TRBJ2-7|TRBD1
TGTGCCAGCAGCTTTCAGACAGGGGGCGAGCAGTACTTC
CASSFQTGGEQYF
>NA|TRBV7-9|TRBJ2-1|TRBD1
TGTGCCAGCAGCCGGGGACAGGGGGCGGGTGAGCAGTTCTTC
CASSRGQGAGEQFF
>NA|TRBV12-3/TRBV12-4|TRBJ2-3|TRBD2
TGTGCCAGCAGAGGACTAGCGGAGTACACAGATACGCAGTATTTT
CASRGLAEYTDTQYF